Detailed here is one TCR beta chain. Membership in each cohort depended on participant-reported clinical history. Individuals in the exposed group had encountered a COVID-19 case within 2 weeks preceding study entry. This sample was included in a study of blood T cell repertoires in COVID-19. For the study at large: COVID-19 samples from acute and convalescent phases originated in the United States, Italy and Spain.

Between the trimmed V and J ends, which lost 1 base and 8 bases, there was a span of 14 bases. This CDR3 spans 15 amino acids. Germline lookup yields CDR1 MGHDK and CDR2 SYGVNS. Clones were read by immunoSEQ multiplex PCR, and TCRdb kept only the in-frame ones, dropping some. The sample shows some 150,000 clones, about 80% of them seen only once. The V and J genes are TRBV25-1 and TRBJ1-4; D might be TRBD1 (5 bases). The receptor comes from a woman younger than 35 who had been exposed to COVID-19. Sequenced input: PBMCs or T cells enriched from blood (not recorded which). CDR3 nucleotides: TGTGCCAGCAGTGAATCTCGGGGGACGAGGGAAAAACTGTTTTTT. It codes for CASSESRGTREKLFF.